This TCR beta chain was identified during a study of cytomegalovirus exposure and HLA in healthy donors. General study results and limits: While the bulk of TCR sequences proved rare, some public TCRs turned up in many donors. When analyzed later, a missense DCLRE1C variant was found to be linked to TCR beta V- and J-gene trimming. Across HLA loci, a later analysis found differing TCR association rates, with DRB1 most and HLA-C fewest. A later analysis by the authors found several of the most significant clusters apparently linked to common viral pathogens.

The CDR3 contains 14 residues. In germline, CDR1 is SGHTA, CDR2 FQGNSA. V was clipped by 5 bases and J by 2 bases; unmatched bases: 2. Note on this clone: Its antigen is currently unknown.

13 Jbeta primers and 60 Vbeta primers were used for the PCR. Sequencing used immunoSEQ multiplex PCR; TCRdb keeps in-frame clones, though not all of them. The repertoire consists of some 210,000 clones, with 70% to 80% occurring once and the leading ten covering approximately 2%. The gene calls are TRBV7-2 and TRBJ2-7; 11 bases match TRBD2. The sequence came from a woman aged 30 to 39 in good health and CMV-seropositive. The specimen sequenced was PBMCs. The CDR3 is CASSQLAGAYEQYF. CDR3 bases: TGTGCCAGCAGCCAACTAGCGGGGGCCTACGAGCAGTACTTC.